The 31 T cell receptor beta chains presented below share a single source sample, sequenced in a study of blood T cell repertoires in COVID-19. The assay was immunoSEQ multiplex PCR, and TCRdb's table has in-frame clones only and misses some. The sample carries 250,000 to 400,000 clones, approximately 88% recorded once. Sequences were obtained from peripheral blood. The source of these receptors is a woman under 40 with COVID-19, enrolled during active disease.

This CDR3 reads CASSHFYQPQHF. CDR3 nucleotides: TGTGCCAGTAGTCACTTTTATCAGCCCCAGCATTTT. The chain recombines TRBV19 with TRBJ1-5, with D unclear. This CDR3 has 12 amino acids. In germline, CDR1 is LNHDA, CDR2 SQIVND (reference sequence). V was clipped by 5 bases and J by 5 bases, with 7 bases between them.

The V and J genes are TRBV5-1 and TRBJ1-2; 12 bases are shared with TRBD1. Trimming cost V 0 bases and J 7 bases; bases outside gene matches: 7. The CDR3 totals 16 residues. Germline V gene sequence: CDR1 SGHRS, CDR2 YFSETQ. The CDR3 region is CASSLGPGQGAGGYTF. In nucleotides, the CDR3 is TGCGCCAGCAGCTTGGGACCGGGACAGGGGGCAGGTGGCTACACCTTC.

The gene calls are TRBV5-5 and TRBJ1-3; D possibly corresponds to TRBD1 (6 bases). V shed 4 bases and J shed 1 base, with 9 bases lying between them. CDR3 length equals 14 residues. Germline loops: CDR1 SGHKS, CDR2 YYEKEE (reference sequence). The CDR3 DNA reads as TGTGCCAGCAGCCGGACAGATTCTGGAAACACCATATATTTT. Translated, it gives CASSRTDSGNTIYF.

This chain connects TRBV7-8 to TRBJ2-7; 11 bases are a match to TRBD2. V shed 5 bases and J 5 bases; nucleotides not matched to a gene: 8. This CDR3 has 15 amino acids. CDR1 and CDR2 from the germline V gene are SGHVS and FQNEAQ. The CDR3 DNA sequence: TGTGCCAGCAGCAAGGGACTAGCGGTATTGAACGAGCAGTACTTC. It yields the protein CASSKGLAVLNEQYF.

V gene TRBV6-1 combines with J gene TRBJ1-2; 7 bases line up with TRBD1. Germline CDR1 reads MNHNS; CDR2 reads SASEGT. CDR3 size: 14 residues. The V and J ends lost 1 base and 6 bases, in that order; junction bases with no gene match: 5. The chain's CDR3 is CASSEVVRGDGYTF. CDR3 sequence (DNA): TGTGCCAGCAGTGAAGTCGTCAGGGGGGATGGCTACACCTTC.

The CDR3 bases are TGTGCCAGCAGTCGGGGGGACAGGGCTTCTCATGGCTACACCTTC. Translating it yields CASSRGDRASHGYTF. The chain carries TRBV6-2 or TRBV6-3 and TRBJ1-2; 9 bases fit TRBD1. CDR1 is MNHEY, CDR2 SVGEGT, per germline. There are 15 residues in the CDR3. The V gene end was trimmed by 5 bases and the J gene end by 6 bases; junction bases not matched to a gene: 10.

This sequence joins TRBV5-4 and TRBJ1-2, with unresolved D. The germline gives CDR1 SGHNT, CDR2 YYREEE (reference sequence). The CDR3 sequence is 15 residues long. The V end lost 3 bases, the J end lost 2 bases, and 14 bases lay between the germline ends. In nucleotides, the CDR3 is TGTGCCAGCAGCTCCCTACCCGGGTCGAACTATGGCTACACCTTC. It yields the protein CASSSLPGSNYGYTF. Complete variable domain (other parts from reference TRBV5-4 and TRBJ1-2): ETGVTQSPTHLIKTRGQQVTLRCSSQSGHNTVSWYQQALGQGPQFIFQYYREEENGRGNFPPRFSGLQFPNYSSELNVNALELDDSALYLCASSSLPGSNYGYTFGSGTRLTVV.

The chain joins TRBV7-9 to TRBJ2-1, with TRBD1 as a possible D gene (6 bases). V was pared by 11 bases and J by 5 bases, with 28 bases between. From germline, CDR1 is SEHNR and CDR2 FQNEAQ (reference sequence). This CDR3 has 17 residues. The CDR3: CAGQGQGLSMVHNEQFF. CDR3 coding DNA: TGTGCCGGGCAGGGGCAGGGGCTTTCTATGGTGCACAATGAGCAGTTCTTC. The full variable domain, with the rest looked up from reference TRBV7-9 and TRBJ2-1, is DTGVSQNPRHKITKRGQNVTFRCDPISEHNRLYWYRQTLGQGPEFLTYFQNEAQLEKSRLLSDRFSAERPKGSFSTLEIQRTEQGDSAMYLCAGQGQGLSMVHNEQFFGPGTRLTVL.

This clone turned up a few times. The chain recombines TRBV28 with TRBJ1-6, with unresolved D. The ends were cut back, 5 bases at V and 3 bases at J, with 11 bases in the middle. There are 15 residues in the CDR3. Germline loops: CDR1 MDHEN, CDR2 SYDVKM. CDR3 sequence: CASSRHHDYNSPLHF. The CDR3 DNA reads TGTGCCAGCAGTCGACACCATGACTATAATTCACCCCTCCACTTT.

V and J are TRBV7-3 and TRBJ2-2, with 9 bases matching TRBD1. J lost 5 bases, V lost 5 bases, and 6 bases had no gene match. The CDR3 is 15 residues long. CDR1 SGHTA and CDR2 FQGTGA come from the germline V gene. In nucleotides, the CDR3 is TGTGCCAGCAGCAGAACAGGGGGCCGAACCGGGGAGCTGTTTTTT. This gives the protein CASSRTGGRTGELFF. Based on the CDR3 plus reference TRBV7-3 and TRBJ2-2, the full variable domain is GAGVSQTPSNKVTEKGKYVELRCDPISGHTALYWYRQSLGQGPEFLIYFQGTGAADDSGLPNDRFFAVRPEGSVSTLKIQRTERGDSAVYLCASSRTGGRTGELFFGEGSRLTVL.

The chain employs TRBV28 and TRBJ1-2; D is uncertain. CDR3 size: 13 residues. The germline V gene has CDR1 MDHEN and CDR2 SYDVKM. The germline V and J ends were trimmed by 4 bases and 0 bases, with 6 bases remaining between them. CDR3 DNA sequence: TGTGCCAGCAGTTCTCACACTAACTATGGCTACACCTTC. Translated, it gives CASSSHTNYGYTF.

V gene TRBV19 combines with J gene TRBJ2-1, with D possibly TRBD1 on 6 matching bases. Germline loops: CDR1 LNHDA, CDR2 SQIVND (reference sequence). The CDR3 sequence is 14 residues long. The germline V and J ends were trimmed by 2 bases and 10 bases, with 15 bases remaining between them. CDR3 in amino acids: CASSIYTGQGEQFF. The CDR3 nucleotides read TGTGCCAGTAGTATATACACAGGGCAGGGAGAGCAGTTCTTC.

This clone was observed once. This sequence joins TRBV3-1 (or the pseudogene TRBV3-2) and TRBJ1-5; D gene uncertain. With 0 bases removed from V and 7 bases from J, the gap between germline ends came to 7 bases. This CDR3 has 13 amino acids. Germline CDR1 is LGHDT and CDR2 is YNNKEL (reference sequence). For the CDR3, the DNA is TGTGCCAGCAGCCAAGATCTGGGCCAGCCCCAGCATTTT. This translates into CASSQDLGQPQHF.

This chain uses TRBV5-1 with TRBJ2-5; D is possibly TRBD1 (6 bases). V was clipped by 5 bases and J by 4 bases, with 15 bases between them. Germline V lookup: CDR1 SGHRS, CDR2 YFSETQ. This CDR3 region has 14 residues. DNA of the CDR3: TGCGCCAGCAGAACGGGACAAGGGGGAGAGACCCAGTACTTC. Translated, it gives CASRTGQGGETQYF. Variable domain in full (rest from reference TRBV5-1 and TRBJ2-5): KAGVTQTPRYLIKTRGQQVTLSCSPISGHRSVSWYQQTPGQGLQFLFEYFSETQRNKGNFPGRFSGRQFSNSRSEMNVSTLELGDSALYLCASRTGQGGETQYFGPGTRLLVL.

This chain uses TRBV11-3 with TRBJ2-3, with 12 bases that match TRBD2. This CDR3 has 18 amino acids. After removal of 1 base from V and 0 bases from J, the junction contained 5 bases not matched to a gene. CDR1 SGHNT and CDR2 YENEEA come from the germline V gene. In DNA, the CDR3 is TGTGCCAGCAGCTTAGGTGGGACTAGCGGGCTTAGCACAGATACGCAGTATTTT. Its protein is CASSLGGTSGLSTDTQYF. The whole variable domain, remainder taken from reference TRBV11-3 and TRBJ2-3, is EAGVVQSPRYKIIEKKQPVAFWCNPISGHNTLYWYLQNLGQGPELLIRYENEEAVDDSQLPKDRFSAERLKGVDSTLKIQPAELGDSAVYLCASSLGGTSGLSTDTQYFGPGTRLTVL.

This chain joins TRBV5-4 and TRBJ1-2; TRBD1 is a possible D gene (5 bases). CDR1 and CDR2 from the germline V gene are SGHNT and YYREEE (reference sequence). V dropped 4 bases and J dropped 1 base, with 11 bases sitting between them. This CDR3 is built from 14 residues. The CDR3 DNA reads TGTGCCAGCAGCCCTGAACAGGTTAACTATGGCTACACCTTC. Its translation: CASSPEQVNYGYTF. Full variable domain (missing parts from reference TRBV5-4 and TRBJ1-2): ETGVTQSPTHLIKTRGQQVTLRCSSQSGHNTVSWYQQALGQGPQFIFQYYREEENGRGNFPPRFSGLQFPNYSSELNVNALELDDSALYLCASSPEQVNYGYTFGSGTRLTVV.

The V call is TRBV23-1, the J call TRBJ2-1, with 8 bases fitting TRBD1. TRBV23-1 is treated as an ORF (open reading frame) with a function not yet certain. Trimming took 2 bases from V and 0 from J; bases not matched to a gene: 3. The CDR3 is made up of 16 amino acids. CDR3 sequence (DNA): TGCGCCAGCAGTCAACTTACAGGGGGCTCCTACAATGAGCAGTTCTTC. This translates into CASSQLTGGSYNEQFF.

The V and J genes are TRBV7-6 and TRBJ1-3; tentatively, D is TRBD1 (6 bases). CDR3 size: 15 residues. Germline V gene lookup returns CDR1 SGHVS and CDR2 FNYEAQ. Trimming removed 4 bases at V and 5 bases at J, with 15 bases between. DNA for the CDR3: TGTGCCAGCAGCTCGTACAGGGATCCCAGAAACACCATATATTTT. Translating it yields CASSSYRDPRNTIYF.

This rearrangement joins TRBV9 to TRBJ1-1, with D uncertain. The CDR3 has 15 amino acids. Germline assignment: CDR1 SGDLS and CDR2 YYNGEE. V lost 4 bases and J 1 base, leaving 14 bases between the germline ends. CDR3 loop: CASSPLSLSNTEAFF. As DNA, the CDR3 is TGTGCCAGCAGCCCGCTCAGTTTGTCGAACACTGAAGCTTTCTTT.

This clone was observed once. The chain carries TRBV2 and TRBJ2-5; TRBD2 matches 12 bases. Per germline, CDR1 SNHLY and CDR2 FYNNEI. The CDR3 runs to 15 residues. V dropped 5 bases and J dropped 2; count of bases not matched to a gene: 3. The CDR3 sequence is CASSSLAGGQETQYF. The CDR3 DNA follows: TGTGCCAGCAGTTCCCTAGCGGGGGGGCAAGAGACCCAGTACTTC.

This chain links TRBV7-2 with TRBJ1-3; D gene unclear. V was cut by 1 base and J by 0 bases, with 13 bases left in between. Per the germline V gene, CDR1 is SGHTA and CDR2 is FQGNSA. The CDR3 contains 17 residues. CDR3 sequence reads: CASSLVEDSSSGNTIYF. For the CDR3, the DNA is TGTGCCAGCAGCTTAGTTGAGGATTCGAGCTCTGGAAACACCATATATTTT.

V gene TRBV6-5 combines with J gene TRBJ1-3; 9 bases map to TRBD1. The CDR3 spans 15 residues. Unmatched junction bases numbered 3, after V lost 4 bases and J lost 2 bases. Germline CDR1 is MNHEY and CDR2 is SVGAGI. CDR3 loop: CASSWDRAPGNTIYF. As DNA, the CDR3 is TGTGCCAGCAGTTGGGACAGGGCCCCTGGAAACACCATATATTTT.

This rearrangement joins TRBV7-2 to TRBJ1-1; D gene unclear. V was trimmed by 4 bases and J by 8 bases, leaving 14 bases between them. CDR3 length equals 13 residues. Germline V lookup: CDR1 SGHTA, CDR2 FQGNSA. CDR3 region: CASSSKRLGEAFF. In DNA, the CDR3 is TGTGCCAGCAGCTCAAAGAGACTCGGGGAAGCTTTCTTT.

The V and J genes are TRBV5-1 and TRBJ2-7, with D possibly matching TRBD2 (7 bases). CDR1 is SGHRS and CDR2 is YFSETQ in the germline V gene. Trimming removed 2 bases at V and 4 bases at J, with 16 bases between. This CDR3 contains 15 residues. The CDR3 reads CASSLTGRDFYEQYF. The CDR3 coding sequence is TGCGCCAGCAGCTTAACAGGGAGGGATTTTTACGAGCAGTACTTC.

The CDR3 sequence: CASSLGGIRSNTEAFF. In DNA form, the CDR3 reads TGTGCCAGCAGCTTGGGCGGGATCAGATCGAACACTGAAGCTTTCTTT. The chain carries TRBV5-4 and TRBJ1-1; D is undetermined. Germline V gene data show CDR1 as SGHNT and CDR2 as YYREEE (reference sequence). This CDR3 spans 16 amino acids. Trimming stripped 0 bases from V and 1 base from J, with 13 bases between. The entire variable domain, with the rest obtained from reference TRBV5-4 and TRBJ1-1, is as follows: ETGVTQSPTHLIKTRGQQVTLRCSSQSGHNTVSWYQQALGQGPQFIFQYYREEENGRGNFPPRFSGLQFPNYSSELNVNALELDDSALYLCASSLGGIRSNTEAFFGQGTRLTVV.

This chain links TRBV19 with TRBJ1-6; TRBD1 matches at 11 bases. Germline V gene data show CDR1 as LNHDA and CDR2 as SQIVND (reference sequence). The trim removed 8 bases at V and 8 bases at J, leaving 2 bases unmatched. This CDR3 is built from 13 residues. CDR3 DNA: TGTGCCAGTGGGGGACAGGGGGATTCACCCCTCCACTTT. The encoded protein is CASGGQGDSPLHF.

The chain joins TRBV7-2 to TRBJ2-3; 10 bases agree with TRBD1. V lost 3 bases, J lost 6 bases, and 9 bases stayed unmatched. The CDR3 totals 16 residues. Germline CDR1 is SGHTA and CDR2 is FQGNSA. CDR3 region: CASSLTGGVRVDTQYF. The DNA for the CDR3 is TGTGCCAGCAGCTTGACAGGGGGCGTCCGGGTGGATACGCAGTATTTT.

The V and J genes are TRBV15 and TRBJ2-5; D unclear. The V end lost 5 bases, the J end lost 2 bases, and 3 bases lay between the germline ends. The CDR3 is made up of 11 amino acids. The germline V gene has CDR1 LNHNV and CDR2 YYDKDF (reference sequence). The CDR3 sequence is CATSAQETQYF. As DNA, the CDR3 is TGTGCCACCAGCGCGCAAGAGACCCAGTACTTC.

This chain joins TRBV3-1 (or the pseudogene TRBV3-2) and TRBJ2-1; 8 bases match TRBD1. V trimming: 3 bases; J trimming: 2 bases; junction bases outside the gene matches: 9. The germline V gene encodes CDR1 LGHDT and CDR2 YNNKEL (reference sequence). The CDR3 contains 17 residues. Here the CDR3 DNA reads TGTGCCAGCAGCCATGATCCCGGGACAGGACCCTACAATGAGCAGTTCTTC. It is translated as CASSHDPGTGPYNEQFF.

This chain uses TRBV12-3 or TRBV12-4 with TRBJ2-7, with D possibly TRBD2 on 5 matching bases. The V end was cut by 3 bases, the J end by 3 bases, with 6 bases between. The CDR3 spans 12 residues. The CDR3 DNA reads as TGTGCCAGCAGTTTGACTAACTACGAGCAGTACTTC. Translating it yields CASSLTNYEQYF.

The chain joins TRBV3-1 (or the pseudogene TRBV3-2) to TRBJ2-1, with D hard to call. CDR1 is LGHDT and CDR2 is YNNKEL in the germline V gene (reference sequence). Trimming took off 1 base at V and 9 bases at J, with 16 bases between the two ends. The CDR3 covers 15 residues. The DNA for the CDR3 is TGTGCCAGCAGCCAAGCCCCCCTCAACATTCCTGAGCAGTTCTTC. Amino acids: CASSQAPLNIPEQFF.